The rows below give T cell receptor beta chains drawn from one sample of a study of OX40 agonist ivuxolimab in advanced cancers. Sequencing was performed with immunoSEQ multiplex PCR; in TCRdb, only in-frame clones are kept and a portion is missing. The sample shows 13,000 to 15,000 clones, roughly three quarters of them seen only once. Sequencing used CD4+ or CD8+ T cells sorted from blood, obtained in a trial of the OX40 agonist ivuxolimab. These TCRs come from an adult with an advanced solid tumor such as melanoma, head and neck, liver or kidney cancer. The CDR3 runs from the conserved cysteine through the conserved F or W. D genes are given only for firm matches. Clone size is stated in some rows and not others, as once, few, many or a class when expanded.

d_gene: NA
v_gene: TRBV6-1
abundance: once
j_gene: TRBJ1-2
CDR3aa: CAVPQEGSYGYTF
CDR3nt: TGTGCCGTACCCCAGGAAGGGAGTTATGGCTACACCTTC

d_gene: NA
v_gene: TRBV7-9
abundance: NA
j_gene: TRBJ1-5
CDR3aa: CASSLGNQPQHF
CDR3nt: TGTGCCAGCAGCTTAGGTAATCAGCCCCAGCATTTT

d_gene: NA
v_gene: TRBV11-3
abundance: NA
j_gene: TRBJ1-1
CDR3aa: CASSFPLGGARTEAFF
CDR3nt: TGTGCCAGCAGCTTCCCCTTGGGGGGGGCGAGGACTGAAGCTTTCTTT

d_gene: NA
v_gene: TRBV9
abundance: NA
j_gene: TRBJ2-7
CDR3aa: CASSVDVSSYEQYF
CDR3nt: TGTGCCAGCAGCGTAGACGTGAGCTCCTACGAGCAGTACTTC

d_gene: NA
v_gene: TRBV27
abundance: medium-sized
j_gene: TRBJ2-7
CDR3aa: CASVGTAYEQYF
CDR3nt: TGTGCCAGCGTCGGGACGGCCTACGAGCAGTACTTC

d_gene: TRBD1
v_gene: TRBV4-1
abundance: once
j_gene: TRBJ1-2
CDR3aa: CASSQELQGGQVLNYGYTF
CDR3nt: TGCGCCAGCAGCCAAGAATTGCAAGGCGGACAGGTTCTTAACTATGGCTACACCTTC

d_gene: NA
v_gene: TRBV7-9
abundance: NA
j_gene: TRBJ1-2
CDR3aa: CASSLEGSGIYGYTF
CDR3nt: TGTGCCAGCAGCTTAGAAGGGTCCGGGATCTATGGCTACACCTTC

d_gene: TRBD1
v_gene: TRBV13
abundance: NA
j_gene: TRBJ1-1
CDR3aa: CASSEGQGNTEAFF
CDR3nt: TGTGCCAGCAGCGAGGGACAGGGGAACACTGAAGCTTTCTTT

d_gene: NA
v_gene: TRBV29-1
abundance: NA
j_gene: TRBJ2-6
CDR3aa: CSVAGDSGANVLTF
CDR3nt: TGCAGCGTTGCAGGGGACTCTGGGGCCAACGTCCTGACTTTC

d_gene: NA
v_gene: TRBV5-6
abundance: NA
j_gene: TRBJ2-7
CDR3aa: CASSSISSYEQYF
CDR3nt: TGTGCCAGCAGCTCCATCAGCTCCTACGAGCAGTACTTC

d_gene: NA
v_gene: TRBV9
abundance: NA
j_gene: TRBJ1-1
CDR3aa: CASSVGGDTEAFF
CDR3nt: TGTGCCAGCAGCGTAGGGGGCGACACTGAAGCTTTCTTT

d_gene: TRBD1
v_gene: TRBV6-6
abundance: NA
j_gene: TRBJ1-1
CDR3aa: CAGQTNTEAFF
CDR3nt: TGCGCGGGACAGACAAACACTGAAGCTTTCTTT

d_gene: NA
v_gene: TRBV5-1
abundance: NA
j_gene: TRBJ1-3
CDR3aa: CARALDTIYF
CDR3nt: TGCGCCAGGGCCTTGGACACCATATATTTT

d_gene: NA
v_gene: TRBV5-5
abundance: few
j_gene: TRBJ2-7
CDR3aa: CASSLAPTYEQYF
CDR3nt: TGTGCCAGCAGCTTGGCCCCTACTTACGAGCAGTACTTC

d_gene: NA
v_gene: TRBV7-7
abundance: once
j_gene: TRBJ2-3
CDR3aa: CASSSADTQYF
CDR3nt: TGTGCCAGCAGCTCGGCAGATACGCAGTATTTT

d_gene: NA
v_gene: TRBV7-9
abundance: few
j_gene: TRBJ2-2
CDR3aa: CASTRGEELFF
CDR3nt: TGTGCCAGCACCCGAGGAGAGGAGCTGTTTTTT

d_gene: TRBD2
v_gene: TRBV29-1
abundance: NA
j_gene: TRBJ2-3
CDR3aa: CSVDRTSGSTDTQYF
CDR3nt: TGCAGCGTTGACCGGACTAGCGGGAGCACAGATACGCAGTATTTT

d_gene: TRBD2
v_gene: TRBV19
abundance: NA
j_gene: TRBJ2-2
CDR3aa: CASSGLAAGELFF
CDR3nt: TGTGCCAGTAGCGGACTAGCGGCCGGGGAGCTGTTTTTT

d_gene: NA
v_gene: TRBV15
abundance: NA
j_gene: TRBJ2-5
CDR3aa: CATSRDSRAQETQYF
CDR3nt: TGTGCCACCAGCAGAGATTCTAGGGCCCAAGAGACCCAGTACTTC

d_gene: NA
v_gene: TRBV6-1
abundance: NA
j_gene: TRBJ2-4
CDR3aa: CASSETAGLAKNIQYF
CDR3nt: TGTGCCAGCAGTGAAACGGCAGGACTAGCCAAAAACATTCAGTACTTC

d_gene: NA
v_gene: TRBV10-3
abundance: few
j_gene: TRBJ1-1
CDR3aa: CAISEGQMNTEAFF
CDR3nt: TGTGCCATCAGTGAGGGACAGATGAACACTGAAGCTTTCTTT

d_gene: NA
v_gene: TRBV27
abundance: NA
j_gene: TRBJ1-5
CDR3aa: CASSLGSHQPQHF
CDR3nt: TGTGCCAGCAGTTTAGGGTCCCATCAGCCCCAGCATTTT

d_gene: NA
v_gene: TRBV5-4
abundance: NA
j_gene: TRBJ2-7
CDR3aa: CASSLARSYEQYF
CDR3nt: TGTGCCAGCAGCTTGGCCAGATCCTACGAGCAGTACTTC

d_gene: NA
v_gene: TRBV27
abundance: NA
j_gene: TRBJ2-1
CDR3aa: CASRQGYNEQFF
CDR3nt: TGTGCCAGCAGACAGGGTTACAATGAGCAGTTCTTC

d_gene: NA
v_gene: TRBV19
abundance: NA
j_gene: TRBJ1-5
CDR3aa: CASSMGDIGAQHF
CDR3nt: TGTGCCAGTAGTATGGGGGACATCGGGGCCCAGCATTTT

d_gene: NA
v_gene: TRBV9
abundance: NA
j_gene: TRBJ1-6
CDR3aa: CASSERVSSYNSPLHF
CDR3nt: TGTGCCAGCAGCGAAAGGGTGAGCTCCTATAATTCACCCCTCCACTTT

d_gene: TRBD1
v_gene: TRBV9
abundance: once
j_gene: TRBJ2-7
CDR3aa: CASSVGGTGLEQYF
CDR3nt: TGTGCCAGCAGCGTAGGAGGGACAGGGCTCGAGCAGTACTTC

d_gene: NA
v_gene: TRBV15
abundance: NA
j_gene: TRBJ2-2
CDR3aa: CATSQGRTGELFF
CDR3nt: TGTGCCACCAGCCAGGGGAGGACCGGGGAGCTGTTTTTT

d_gene: TRBD2
v_gene: TRBV10-2
abundance: NA
j_gene: TRBJ2-1
CDR3aa: CASKKGLAGKNEQFF
CDR3nt: TGCGCCAGCAAGAAGGGACTAGCGGGGAAGAATGAGCAGTTCTTC

d_gene: NA
v_gene: TRBV11-1
abundance: few
j_gene: TRBJ2-7
CDR3aa: CASSLGGNRYEQYF
CDR3nt: TGTGCCAGCAGCTTAGGAGGGAATCGCTACGAGCAGTACTTC

d_gene: TRBD1
v_gene: TRBV18
abundance: NA
j_gene: TRBJ1-3
CDR3aa: CASSPTGGSRHTIYF
CDR3nt: TGTGCCAGCTCACCGACAGGGGGGAGCCGGCACACCATATATTTT

d_gene: NA
v_gene: TRBV4-1
abundance: medium-sized
j_gene: TRBJ2-7
CDR3aa: CASSPLLGSTYEQYF
CDR3nt: TGCGCCAGCAGCCCCCTCCTCGGGTCAACCTACGAGCAGTACTTC

d_gene: NA
v_gene: TRBV7-6
abundance: NA
j_gene: TRBJ1-1
CDR3aa: CASSPQWGGEAFF
CDR3nt: TGTGCCAGCAGCCCCCAATGGGGGGGAGAAGCTTTCTTT

d_gene: TRBD1
v_gene: TRBV2
abundance: once
j_gene: TRBJ2-2
CDR3aa: CASSERQGFTGELFF
CDR3nt: TGTGCCAGCAGTGAGAGACAGGGGTTCACCGGGGAGCTGTTTTTT

d_gene: NA
v_gene: TRBV11-2
abundance: NA
j_gene: TRBJ2-7
CDR3aa: CASSLAIEYEQYF
CDR3nt: TGTGCCAGCAGCTTAGCTATAGAGTACGAGCAGTACTTC

d_gene: NA
v_gene: TRBV6-5
abundance: NA
j_gene: TRBJ1-2
CDR3aa: CASSYSGSDRYGYTF
CDR3nt: TGTGCCAGCAGTTACTCTGGGTCGGACAGATATGGCTACACCTTC

d_gene: NA
v_gene: TRBV18
abundance: NA
j_gene: TRBJ1-6
CDR3aa: CASSPGPSRLPLHF
CDR3nt: TGTGCCAGCTCACCGGGTCCGAGTCGGCTACCCCTCCACTTT

d_gene: NA
v_gene: TRBV9
abundance: NA
j_gene: TRBJ1-5
CDR3aa: CASSVGGIQPQHF
CDR3nt: TGTGCCAGCAGCGTAGGAGGAATTCAGCCCCAGCATTTT

d_gene: TRBD2
v_gene: TRBV2
abundance: NA
j_gene: TRBJ2-3
CDR3aa: CASRSGTSVDTQYF
CDR3nt: TGTGCCAGCAGGAGCGGGACTAGCGTGGATACGCAGTATTTT

d_gene: TRBD1
v_gene: TRBV19
abundance: NA
j_gene: TRBJ2-1
CDR3aa: CATARQGANEQFF
CDR3nt: TGTGCCACCGCTCGACAGGGGGCAAATGAGCAGTTCTTC

d_gene: NA
v_gene: TRBV4-3
abundance: NA
j_gene: TRBJ2-2
CDR3aa: CASNVGFNTGELFF
CDR3nt: TGCGCCAGCAACGTCGGGTTTAACACCGGGGAGCTGTTTTTT

d_gene: TRBD1
v_gene: TRBV12-5
abundance: NA
j_gene: TRBJ1-2
CDR3aa: CASGIPGTAYGYTF
CDR3nt: TGTGCTAGTGGTATCCCCGGGACAGCCTATGGCTACACCTTC

d_gene: TRBD1
v_gene: TRBV9
abundance: NA
j_gene: TRBJ1-4
CDR3aa: CASSAPPDRGNEKLFF
CDR3nt: TGTGCCAGCAGCGCCCCCCCGGACAGGGGTAATGAAAAACTGTTTTTT

d_gene: NA
v_gene: TRBV7-9
abundance: NA
j_gene: TRBJ1-2
CDR3aa: CASSPSGELYGYTF
CDR3nt: TGTGCCAGCAGCCCTAGTGGAGAGCTCTATGGCTACACCTTC

d_gene: TRBD2
v_gene: TRBV7-6
abundance: NA
j_gene: TRBJ2-5
CDR3aa: CASSHVDGGDQETQYF
CDR3nt: TGTGCCAGCAGCCACGTGGACGGGGGGGATCAAGAGACCCAGTACTTC

d_gene: NA
v_gene: TRBV4-3
abundance: NA
j_gene: TRBJ2-1
CDR3aa: CASSQLAAYNEQFF
CDR3nt: TGCGCCAGCAGCCAACTCGCGGCGTACAATGAGCAGTTCTTC

d_gene: NA
v_gene: TRBV7-6
abundance: NA
j_gene: TRBJ2-7
CDR3aa: CASSLVQPPSSYEQYF
CDR3nt: TGTGCCAGCAGCTTAGTTCAACCTCCGAGCTCCTACGAGCAGTACTTC

d_gene: NA
v_gene: TRBV4-3
abundance: few
j_gene: TRBJ1-6
CDR3aa: CASSQDSSYNSPLHF
CDR3nt: TGCGCCAGCAGCCAAGATAGCTCCTATAATTCACCCCTCCACTTT

d_gene: NA
v_gene: TRBV30
abundance: medium-sized
j_gene: TRBJ2-7
CDR3aa: CAWSGSEQYF
CDR3nt: TGTGCCTGGAGTGGGTCCGAGCAGTACTTC

d_gene: NA
v_gene: TRBV27
abundance: NA
j_gene: TRBJ2-1
CDR3aa: CASRSGWNNEQFF
CDR3nt: TGTGCCAGCAGAAGCGGGTGGAACAATGAGCAGTTCTTC

d_gene: NA
v_gene: TRBV7-2
abundance: NA
j_gene: TRBJ2-1
CDR3aa: CASSLELANEQFF
CDR3nt: TGTGCCAGCAGCTTAGAACTAGCAAATGAGCAGTTCTTC

d_gene: NA
v_gene: TRBV7-9
abundance: NA
j_gene: TRBJ1-6
CDR3aa: CASSHGRSNSPLHF
CDR3nt: TGTGCCAGCAGCCATGGACGGAGTAATTCACCCCTCCACTTT

d_gene: TRBD2
v_gene: TRBV5-6
abundance: NA
j_gene: TRBJ2-7
CDR3aa: CASSAGTSSYEQYF
CDR3nt: TGTGCCAGCAGCGCCGGGACTAGCTCCTACGAGCAGTACTTC

d_gene: TRBD2
v_gene: TRBV9
abundance: once
j_gene: TRBJ2-1
CDR3aa: CASSRLAARYNEQFF
CDR3nt: TGTGCCAGCAGCCGCCTAGCGGCCAGATACAATGAGCAGTTCTTC

d_gene: NA
v_gene: TRBV19
abundance: NA
j_gene: TRBJ1-1
CDR3aa: CASSIDAGWNTEAFF
CDR3nt: TGTGCCAGTAGTATAGACGCAGGGTGGAACACTGAAGCTTTCTTT

d_gene: TRBD1
v_gene: TRBV9
abundance: NA
j_gene: TRBJ2-7
CDR3aa: CASSPGQGIFYEQYF
CDR3nt: TGTGCCAGCAGCCCCGGACAGGGGATTTTCTACGAGCAGTACTTC

d_gene: NA
v_gene: TRBV19
abundance: NA
j_gene: TRBJ2-1
CDR3aa: CASSPSRIYEQFF
CDR3nt: TGTGCCAGTAGTCCGAGCAGGATTTATGAGCAGTTCTTC

d_gene: TRBD1
v_gene: TRBV13
abundance: NA
j_gene: TRBJ2-7
CDR3aa: CASSSRDRVGEQYF
CDR3nt: TGTGCCAGCAGCTCCCGGGACAGGGTTGGCGAGCAGTACTTC

d_gene: NA
v_gene: TRBV13
abundance: NA
j_gene: TRBJ1-1
CDR3aa: CASDGLMNTEAFF
CDR3nt: TGTGCCAGCGACGGACTGATGAACACTGAAGCTTTCTTT

d_gene: NA
v_gene: TRBV6-5
abundance: once
j_gene: TRBJ2-3
CDR3aa: CASSDPGADTQYF
CDR3nt: TGTGCCAGCAGTGACCCAGGGGCAGATACGCAGTATTTT